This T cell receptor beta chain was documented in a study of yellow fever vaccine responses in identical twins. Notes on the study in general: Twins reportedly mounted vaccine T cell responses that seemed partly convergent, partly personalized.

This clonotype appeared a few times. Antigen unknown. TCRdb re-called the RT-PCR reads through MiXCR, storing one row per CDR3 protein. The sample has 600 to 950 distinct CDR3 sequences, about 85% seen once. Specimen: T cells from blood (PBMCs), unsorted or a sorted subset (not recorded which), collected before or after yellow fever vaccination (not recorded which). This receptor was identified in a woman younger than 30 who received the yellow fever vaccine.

The CDR3 protein is CATSEHTGLFNYGYTF. The CDR3, as DNA: TGTGCCACCAGTGAACATACAGGGCTTTTTAACTATGGCTACACCTTC. The V and J genes are TRBV24-1 and TRBJ1-2; perhaps TRBD1 as D (6 bases). The CDR3 runs 16 residues. V was shortened by 4 bases and J by 1 base, with 15 bases between the two germline ends. Germline V CDR1 and CDR2: KGHDR, SFDVKD.